This T cell receptor beta chain came from a study of regulatory T cells in long-lasting Graves disease. This clonotype appeared a single time. Building the TCR beta libraries relied on iRepertoire HTBI primers, and CDR3 regions underwent Arm-PCR. TCRdb passed the multiplex PCR reads through MiXCR, listing each CDR3 protein once. Of about 470,000 distinct CDR3 sequences listed, roughly 20% are singletons. This CDR3 comprises 17 residues. Trimming pared 6 bases from V and 8 bases from J, leaving 28 bases between. CDR1 and CDR2 from the germline V gene are MDHEN and SYDVKM. Noted time point: persistent/refractory GD, antithyroid drugs over 5 years with positive TRAb. RNA extracted from PBMCs served as the sequencing template.

This sequence joins TRBV28 and TRBJ1-2, with D maybe TRBD1 (5 bases). Here the sequenced sample was peripheral blood mononuclear cells (PBMCs), taken when the disease was refractory, from a patient treated with antithyroid drugs. This clonotype originated in a female donor with Graves disease. CDR3 sequence (DNA): TGTGCCAGCAGCCCGAGGAGGGGCCTTGTTTTTCTCGGAGGCTACACCTTC. Protein sequence: CASSPRRGLVFLGGYTF.